This entry lists 29 T cell receptor beta chains sequenced from one sample in a study of cytomegalovirus exposure and HLA in healthy donors. The PCR ran on 60 Vbeta and 13 Jbeta primers. TCRdb keeps only in-frame clones here, not all; method: immunoSEQ multiplex PCR. The profile shows over 200,000 clones, 82% of them singletons. Sequences were obtained from PBMCs. Receptors were obtained from a middle-aged woman in good health and CMV-seropositive.

The genes are TRBV10-1 and TRBJ2-1, with 7 bases identical to TRBD2. J gave up 8 bases and V 3 bases, and 10 bases lay outside the gene matches. The germline CDR1 and CDR2 sequences are WNHNN and SYGVQD (reference sequence). The CDR3 covers 15 residues. The CDR3 bases are TGCGCCAGCAGTGAAGAGGGAGGGGCGTCGGATGAGCAGTTCTTC. This translates into CASSEEGGASDEQFF.

The chain is built from TRBV19 and TRBJ2-2; 11 positions agree with TRBD2. V lost 8 bases and J lost 7; bases outside the gene matches: 9. The CDR3 loop spans 15 amino acids. In germline, CDR1 is LNHDA, CDR2 SQIVND (reference sequence). The CDR3 DNA reads as TGTGCCAGTGGAAGACTAGCGGGGTCGATCGGGGAGCTGTTTTTT. Residues: CASGRLAGSIGELFF.

This clone was counted once. The chain uses TRBV9 and TRBJ1-2; 7 positions match TRBD1. There are 14 residues in the CDR3. Trimming at V came to 5 bases and at J to 8 bases, leaving 12 bases not matched to a gene. The germline CDR1 and CDR2 sequences are SGDLS and YYNGEE. The CDR3 loop reads CASRLGGTEHGYTF. As DNA, the CDR3 is TGTGCCAGCAGGTTAGGAGGGACAGAGCACGGCTACACCTTC.

The chain combines TRBV11-3 with TRBJ2-3; no clear D. CDR3 size: 14 residues. V was cut by 0 bases and J by 2 bases, with 6 bases left in between. CDR1 and CDR2 (germline): SGHNT, YENEEA. The CDR3: CASSLDYHTDTQYF. CDR3 nucleotides: TGTGCCAGCAGCTTAGACTATCACACAGATACGCAGTATTTT.

The chain links TRBV10-3 to TRBJ2-7; 8 bases fit TRBD2. The CDR3 is made up of 14 amino acids. J gave up 1 base and V 5 bases, and 4 bases lay outside the gene matches. Per the germline V gene, CDR1 is ENHRY and CDR2 is SYGVKD. CDR3 amino acids: CAISPGGGSYEQYF. The DNA of the CDR3 is TGTGCCATCAGTCCGGGAGGGGGGTCCTACGAGCAGTACTTC.

This clone has just a few counts. The chain carries TRBV7-8 and TRBJ1-3; D is possibly TRBD1 (5 bases). CDR1 is SGHVS, CDR2 FQNEAQ, per germline. Trimming removed 5 bases from V and 0 bases from J, with 11 bases in between. The CDR3 has 15 residues. CDR3 coding DNA: TGTGCCAGCAGCCCCGCGGGGGTCTCTGGAAACACCATATATTTT. Translating it yields CASSPAGVSGNTIYF. The full variable domain, with the rest looked up from reference TRBV7-8 and TRBJ1-3, is GAGVSQSPRYKVAKRGQDVALRCDPISGHVSLFWYQQALGQGPEFLTYFQNEAQLDKSGLPSDRFFAERPEGSVSTLKIQRTQQEDSAVYLCASSPAGVSGNTIYFGEGSWLTVV.

About this clone itself: Other DNA variants within this sample encode the same CDR3. The chain has TRBV7-2 and TRBJ1-6, with no clear D. The CDR3 runs 13 residues. V was trimmed by 1 base and J by 7 bases, leaving 5 bases between them. CDR1 is SGHTA and CDR2 is FQGNSA in the germline V gene. This chain's CDR3 is CASSLGVNSPLHF. As DNA, the CDR3 is TGTGCCAGCAGCTTAGGAGTAAATTCACCCCTCCACTTT.

The chain joins TRBV25-1 to TRBJ1-4; D is perhaps TRBD1 (6 bases). Germline CDR1 is MGHDK and CDR2 is SYGVNS. V dropped 4 bases and J dropped 2 bases, with 11 bases sitting between them. This CDR3 has 15 residues. The CDR3 coding sequence is TGTGCCAGCAGTGTACAGGGTCAGACTAATGAAAAACTGTTTTTT. Translation gives CASSVQGQTNEKLFF.

The chain joins TRBV7-9 to TRBJ1-6; weak D call: TRBD1 (6 bases). The germline V gene has CDR1 SEHNR and CDR2 FQNEAQ (reference sequence). This CDR3 has 15 amino acids. The V and J ends lost 5 bases and 7 bases respectively, with 15 bases between them. CDR3: CASSAPQGPNSPLHF. Here the CDR3 DNA reads TGTGCCAGCAGCGCGCCACAGGGTCCCAATTCACCCCTCCACTTT.

The chain joins TRBV5-6 to TRBJ1-3, with unresolved D. This CDR3 region has 14 residues. Germline CDR1 SGHDT, CDR2 YYEEEE. V was pared by 6 bases and J by 0 bases, with 10 bases between. CDR3 region: CASTGLHSGNTIYF. For the CDR3, the DNA is TGTGCCAGCACCGGACTCCACTCTGGAAACACCATATATTTT.

The chain employs TRBV10-1 and TRBJ1-2; 9 positions agree with TRBD1. The CDR3 totals 15 residues. V trimming: 8 bases; J trimming: 1 base; junction bases outside the gene matches: 8. Germline V CDR1 and CDR2: WNHNN, SYGVQD (reference sequence). CDR3 sequence reads: CASESRDRDNYGYTF. CDR3 bases: TGCGCCAGCGAGTCGCGGGACAGGGATAACTATGGCTACACCTTC.

The chain links TRBV11-2 to TRBJ2-3; TRBD2 matches at 13 bases. Trimming removed 5 bases from V and 4 bases from J; junction bases left unmatched: 6. This CDR3 contains 16 residues. Germline V gene data show CDR1 as SGHAT and CDR2 as FQNNGV. The CDR3 bases are TGTGCCAGCAGCGTCACCGGGACTAGCGGGGCAGATACGCAGTATTTT. Encoded protein: CASSVTGTSGADTQYF.

The chain has TRBV11-3 and TRBJ2-5, with 7 bases lining up with TRBD1. Germline V gene data show CDR1 as SGHNT and CDR2 as YENEEA. V trimming: 6 bases; J trimming: 11 bases; junction bases outside the gene matches: 9. CDR3 length equals 12 residues. The CDR3 loop reads CASSDRVWEQYF. CDR3 DNA sequence: TGTGCCAGCAGTGACAGGGTATGGGAGCAGTACTTC.

This rearrangement joins TRBV25-1 to TRBJ2-1; 12 nucleotides align to TRBD2. J gave up 10 bases and V 2 bases, and 6 bases lay outside the gene matches. CDR3 length: 15 amino acids. Per germline, CDR1 MGHDK and CDR2 SYGVNS. The CDR3 bases are TGTGCCAGCAGTGAACTAGCGGGAGGGCCAGGAGAGCAGTTCTTC. It specifies CASSELAGGPGEQFF.

The chain links TRBV7-3 to TRBJ2-5; the D gene could be TRBD1 or TRBD2 (6 bases each). The DNA matches TRBJ2-7 better at its end, which makes the J call doubtful. CDR1 is SGHTA, CDR2 FQGTGA, per germline. This CDR3 spans 15 amino acids. The CDR3 here is CASSLQTGGDYEQYF. The DNA of the CDR3 is TGTGCCAGCAGCCTACAGACAGGAGGGGACTACGAGCAGTACTTC.

This chain uses TRBV12-5 with TRBJ1-5; D unresolved. With 5 bases removed from V and 5 bases from J, the gap between germline ends came to 10 bases. CDR1 is LGHNT and CDR2 is FRNRAP in the germline V gene. CDR3 length: 13 amino acids. The CDR3 spells CASGTRGYQPQHF. In DNA, the CDR3 is TGTGCTAGTGGTACTCGAGGGTATCAGCCCCAGCATTTT.

The sample holds a few counts of this clone. The chain employs TRBV20-1 and TRBJ2-7; tentative D call: TRBD2 (6 bases). This CDR3 has 11 residues. Deletions cut 5 bases from V and 5 bases from J, with 10 bases between. In germline, CDR1 is DFQATT, CDR2 SNEGSKA (reference sequence). The CDR3 coding sequence is TGCAGTGCTGGGTGGGGGGACGAGCAGTACTTC. Its protein product is CSAGWGDEQYF.

The V and J genes are TRBV27 and TRBJ2-1; TRBD1 aligns across 9 bases. J gave up 6 bases and V 6 bases, and 6 bases lay outside the gene matches. CDR3 length equals 14 residues. CDR1 is MNHEY, CDR2 SMNVEV, per germline (reference sequence). Written as DNA, the CDR3 is TGTGCCAGCAGAGGACAGGGGACATTCAATGAGCAGTTCTTC. It specifies CASRGQGTFNEQFF.

This sequence joins TRBV4-2 and TRBJ1-4, with TRBD1 matching 7 bases. The V gene end was trimmed by 5 bases and the J gene end by 1 base; junction bases not matched to a gene: 4. CDR1 is LGHNA, CDR2 YNFKEQ, per germline. The CDR3 contains 15 residues. CDR3 sequence reads: CASSKRQGTNEKLFF. The CDR3, as DNA: TGTGCCAGCAGCAAACGACAGGGAACTAATGAAAAACTGTTTTTT.

V and J are TRBV4-3 and TRBJ2-7, with 9 bases that match TRBD2. This CDR3 comprises 17 residues. The V segment lost 0 bases and the J segment 6 bases; nucleotides outside the gene matches: 12. Germline assignment: CDR1 LGHNA and CDR2 YSLEER. The CDR3 sequence: CASSQETRGGHFTEQYF. The CDR3 DNA follows: TGCGCCAGCAGCCAAGAAACGCGGGGGGGCCACTTTACCGAGCAGTACTTC.

The V and J genes are TRBV6-1 and TRBJ1-4; possibly TRBD1 for D (5 bases). V shed 5 bases and J shed 3 bases, with 10 bases lying between them. The CDR3 spans 14 residues. The germline V gene encodes CDR1 MNHNS and CDR2 SASEGT. The CDR3 sequence: CASSRLQANEKLFF. CDR3 sequence (DNA): TGTGCCAGCAGTCGTTTACAGGCTAATGAAAAACTGTTTTTT.

The gene calls are TRBV30 and TRBJ2-3; 10 bases match TRBD2. Germline V gives CDR1 GTSNPN, CDR2 SVGIG (reference sequence). This CDR3 comprises 15 residues. J was trimmed by 1 base and V by 2 bases; bases with no gene match: 3. The CDR3 reads CAWSRTSGGTDTQYF. The CDR3 bases are TGTGCCTGGAGTAGAACTAGCGGGGGCACAGATACGCAGTATTTT.

The V and J genes are TRBV6-6 and TRBJ2-4; a possible D gene is TRBD2 (5 bases). V lost 7 bases and J 8 bases, leaving 15 bases between the germline ends. CDR3 length: 13 amino acids. Germline-derived CDR1 and CDR2 are MNHNY and SVGAGI (reference sequence). DNA of the CDR3: TGTGCCAGCACCTTCACGTGGGGAGACATTCAGTACTTC. This encodes CASTFTWGDIQYF.

The CDR3 sequence: CASSLRPNTEAFF. CDR3 bases: TGCGCCAGCAGTCTCAGGCCGAACACTGAAGCTTTCTTT. The chain employs TRBV5-1 and TRBJ1-1; the D is unclear. The CDR3 spans 13 residues. Germline V gene lookup returns CDR1 SGHRS and CDR2 YFSETQ. Trimming took 5 bases from V and 1 from J, leaving 9 bases between them.

This clone was seen a handful of times. V gene TRBV19 combines with J gene TRBJ2-1; 13 nucleotides align to TRBD2. CDR3 length equals 20 residues. J gave up 1 base and V 4 bases, and 13 bases lay outside the gene matches. Germline V lookup: CDR1 LNHDA, CDR2 SQIVND (reference sequence). The CDR3 DNA is TGTGCCAGTAGTAACCGGACTAGCGGGAGTCCCCTCAGGTCCTACAATGAGCAGTTCTTC. Protein product: CASSNRTSGSPLRSYNEQFF. The full variable domain, rest sourced from reference TRBV19 and TRBJ2-1, is DGGITQSPKYLFRKEGQNVTLSCEQNLNHDAMYWYRQDPGQGLRLIYYSQIVNDFQKGDIAEGYSVSREKKESFPLTVTSAQKNPTAFYLCASSNRTSGSPLRSYNEQFFGPGTRLTVL.

This clone was found once. The chain is built from TRBV7-7 and TRBJ1-1; D gene uncertain. The CDR3 extends over 13 amino acids. CDR1 and CDR2 from the germline V gene are SSHAT and FNYEAQ (reference sequence). V lost 6 bases, J lost 2 bases, and 10 bases lay in between. The CDR3 is CASSQAINTEAFF. Written as DNA, the CDR3 is TGTGCCAGCAGTCAAGCCATAAACACTGAAGCTTTCTTT.

The V and J genes are TRBV20-1 and TRBJ2-5; 7 bases are a match to TRBD2. The CDR3 is made up of 11 amino acids. After removal of 5 bases from V and 5 bases from J, the junction contained 2 bases not matched to a gene. Germline CDR1 is DFQATT and CDR2 is SNEGSKA (reference sequence). This CDR3 is CSAWGGETQYF. CDR3 nucleotide sequence: TGCAGTGCTTGGGGAGGGGAGACCCAGTACTTC.

V and J are TRBV6-5 and TRBJ2-7, with 7 bases that match TRBD1. Trimming removed 5 bases from V and 0 bases from J; junction bases left unmatched: 1. Germline CDR1 is MNHEY and CDR2 is SVGAGI. There are 13 residues in the CDR3. CDR3 in amino acids: CASSRQGSYEQYF. Written as DNA, the CDR3 is TGTGCCAGCAGTCGACAGGGCTCCTACGAGCAGTACTTC.

V and J are TRBV6-5 and TRBJ1-2; D is uncertain. The CDR3 loop spans 15 amino acids. CDR1 and CDR2 from the germline V gene are MNHEY and SVGAGI. Trimming took 4 bases from V and 7 from J, leaving 19 bases between them. The DNA of the CDR3 is TGTGCCAGCAGTTTCGGACTCAAAACTGGCTCTGGCTACACCTTC. The encoded protein is CASSFGLKTGSGYTF.